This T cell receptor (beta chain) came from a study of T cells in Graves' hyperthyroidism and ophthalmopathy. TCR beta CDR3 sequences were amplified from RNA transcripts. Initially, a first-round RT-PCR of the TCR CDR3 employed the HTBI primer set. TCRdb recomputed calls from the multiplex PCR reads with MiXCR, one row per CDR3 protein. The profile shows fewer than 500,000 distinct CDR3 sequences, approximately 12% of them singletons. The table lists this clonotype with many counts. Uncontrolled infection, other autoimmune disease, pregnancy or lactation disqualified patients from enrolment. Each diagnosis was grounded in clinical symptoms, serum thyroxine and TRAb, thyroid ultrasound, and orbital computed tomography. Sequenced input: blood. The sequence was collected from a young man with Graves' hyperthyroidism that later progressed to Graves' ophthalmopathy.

The CDR3 region has the DNA TGTGCCAGCAGTTTACAGTACAGGGGGCGAGAGACCCAGTACTTC. Amino acid sequence: CASSLQYRGRETQYF. The chain employs TRBV12-3 or TRBV12-4 and TRBJ2-5, with 9 bases aligning to TRBD1. This CDR3 has 15 residues. With V trimmed by 2 bases and J by 4 bases, 5 bases remained unmatched.